These 28 T cell receptor beta chains originate from one sample sequenced in a study of blood T cells in healthy people across ages (dated by TCRdb to about 2015). Libraries were constructed by 5' RACE. TCRdb names Illumina HiSeq 2500 as the instrument used. A second PCR of roughly 7 to 12 cycles was run with a J-beta primer mix and a sample-barcoded 5' primer. Using fastp at Q25 and MiXCR, TCRdb reprocessed the public reads and kept productive beta chains. Rows with a matching CDR3 protein are joined into one entry that keeps the most common DNA and genes. For this sample the table gives about 750,000 distinct CDR3 sequences, of which approximately 55% were detected only once. Jointly, the top ten make up approximately 40% of the sample. Source material: blood. These receptors all stem from an elderly man in good health.

The V call is TRBV6-5, the J call TRBJ1-5, with a possible D match to TRBD1 (5 bases). Germline V CDR1 and CDR2: MNHEY, SVGAGI. This CDR3 region has 15 residues. Trimming took 2 bases from V and 6 from J, leaving 14 bases between them. DNA for the CDR3: TGTGCCAGCAGTTACAGGGGCGGATCGGGTCAGCCCCAGCATTTT. It codes for CASSYRGGSGQPQHF.

The V call is TRBV11-3, the J call TRBJ2-1; 7 positions match TRBD2. V shed 4 bases, J shed 9 bases, and the junction held 9 bases outside the gene matches. This CDR3 has 14 amino acids. CDR1 and CDR2 from the germline V gene are SGHNT and YENEEA. CDR3 sequence reads: CASSSASGRAEQFF. The CDR3 region has the DNA TGTGCCAGCAGCTCAGCTAGCGGACGTGCTGAGCAGTTCTTC.

This clonotype was counted once. The chain is built from TRBV25-1 and TRBJ2-3; 10 positions match TRBD2. The CDR3 is 15 residues long. Trimming cost V 6 bases and J 8 bases; bases outside gene matches: 11. In germline, CDR1 is MGHDK, CDR2 SYGVNS. As DNA, the CDR3 is TGTGCCAGCAGCCTTCTAGCGGGAGCGGGTGGTACGCAGTATTTT. It specifies CASSLLAGAGGTQYF.

The rearrangement joins TRBV2 to TRBJ2-3; 7 bases fit TRBD1. V lost 11 bases, J lost 14 bases, and 22 bases stayed unmatched. CDR3 length: 14 amino acids. Looked up from germline, CDR1 is SNHLY and CDR2 is FYNNEI. The CDR3 sequence: CAGRQGDRHRYAYF. In DNA, the CDR3 is TGTGCCGGGCGGCAGGGGGATAGGCACAGATACGCGTATTTT.

The chain carries TRBV29-1 and TRBJ1-1; 9 bases line up with TRBD1. CDR3 length: 12 amino acids. Germline loops: CDR1 SQVTM, CDR2 ANQGSEA. Trimming removed 1 base from V and 7 bases from J; junction bases left unmatched: 1. CDR3: CSVEGGQGEAFF. The DNA for the CDR3 is TGCAGCGTTGAAGGGGGACAGGGTGAAGCTTTCTTT.

This CDR3 reads CSARDRRNTGELFF. CDR3 DNA sequence: TGCAGTGCTAGAGATCGACGGAACACCGGGGAGCTGTTTTTT. This chain joins TRBV20-1 and TRBJ2-2; D gene unclear. This CDR3 is 14 amino acids long. Germline CDR1 reads DFQATT; CDR2 reads SNEGSKA (reference sequence). Trimming took 0 bases from V and 1 from J, leaving 6 bases between them.

The chain carries TRBV4-1 and TRBJ1-5; possibly TRBD1 for D (5 bases). With 3 bases removed from V and 9 bases from J, the gap between germline ends came to 18 bases. Germline values: CDR1 MGHRA, CDR2 YSYEKL. The CDR3 runs 15 residues. CDR3 sequence reads: CASSQSRGNEGPQHF. CDR3 DNA: TGCGCCAGCAGCCAGTCCCGGGGCAACGAAGGGCCCCAGCATTTT.

The V gene is TRBV20-1, the J gene TRBJ2-5; TRBD1 might be the D (6 bases). CDR3 length: 13 amino acids. The V and J ends lost 4 bases and 0 bases respectively, with 9 bases between them. Germline V lookup: CDR1 DFQATT, CDR2 SNEGSKA (reference sequence). In nucleotides, the CDR3 is TGCAGTGCTACCCAGGGGTACCAAGAGACCCAGTACTTC. It encodes CSATQGYQETQYF.

This clonotype was recorded a few times. CDR3 in DNA: TGCAGTGCTGGCTATAAGGGTACCGCTGGGGCCAACGTCCTGACTTTC. Amino acid sequence: CSAGYKGTAGANVLTF. This chain uses TRBV20-1 with TRBJ2-6; D not certain. V was cut by 5 bases and J by 2 bases, with 16 bases left in between. Germline values: CDR1 DFQATT, CDR2 SNEGSKA (reference sequence). This CDR3 is built from 16 residues.

A few counts support this clonotype. J is TRBJ2-7 and V is TRBV11-2; 11 nucleotides agree with TRBD2. CDR1 SGHAT and CDR2 FQNNGV come from the germline V gene. V lost 5 bases and J lost 6; bases outside the gene matches: 9. The CDR3 runs to 15 residues. The CDR3 coding sequence is TGTGCCAGCAGCGCAGCTACTAGCGGGAGTTCCGAGCAGTACTTC. It is translated as CASSAATSGSSEQYF.

In this sample, this clonotype turned up a few times. This sequence joins TRBV20-1 and TRBJ2-7; 8 bases are a match to TRBD1. Per the germline V gene, CDR1 is DFQATT and CDR2 is SNEGSKA (reference sequence). The V and J ends lost 8 bases and 3 bases, in that order; junction bases with no gene match: 9. The CDR3 contains 13 residues. For the CDR3, the DNA is TGCAGTCGTGAGACAGGGGTTGGCTACGAGCAGTACTTC. Its protein product is CSRETGVGYEQYF.

The chain carries TRBV7-6 and TRBJ1-1; D call uncertain. In germline, CDR1 is SGHVS, CDR2 FNYEAQ. Deletions cut 6 bases from V and 11 bases from J, with 16 bases between. This CDR3 has 12 residues. CDR3 loop: CASSLPGKAAFF. The DNA of the CDR3 is TGTGCCAGCAGTTTACCCGGGAAAGCTGCTTTCTTT. The complete variable domain, with remaining parts taken from reference TRBV7-6 and TRBJ1-1, reads GAGVSQSPRYKVTKRGQDVALRCDPISGHVSLYWYRQALGQGPEFLTYFNYEAQQDKSGLPNDRFSAERPEGSISTLTIQRTEQRDSAMYRCASSLPGKAAFFGQGTRLTVV.

This chain connects TRBV20-1 to TRBJ2-1, with 7 bases lining up with TRBD1. The germline V gene encodes CDR1 DFQATT and CDR2 SNEGSKA (reference sequence). J lost 7 bases, V lost 5 bases, and 11 bases had no gene match. The CDR3 covers 14 residues. DNA of the CDR3: TGCAGTGCTCGCACACAGGGGTCGGGGAATGAGCAGTTCTTC. Translated: CSARTQGSGNEQFF.

The J gene is TRBJ2-1, the V gene TRBV6-5, with 7 nucleotides matching TRBD1. CDR3 length: 16 amino acids. Germline V gene sequence: CDR1 MNHEY, CDR2 SVGAGI. The trim removed 2 bases at V and 9 bases at J, leaving 13 bases unmatched. DNA of the CDR3: TGTGCCAGCAGTTACCTACTTGCGGCAGGGGGAAGTGAGCAGTTCTTC. Residues: CASSYLLAAGGSEQFF.

The J gene is TRBJ1-5, the V gene TRBV5-6; 12 positions match TRBD1. Germline V gene data show CDR1 as SGHDT and CDR2 as YYEEEE. The CDR3 length is 16 residues. Trimming cost V 3 bases and J 4 bases; bases outside gene matches: 5. As DNA, the CDR3 is TGTGCCAGCAGCTGGGGACAGGGGGCGCGAAATCAGCCCCAGCATTTT. Encoded protein: CASSWGQGARNQPQHF.

This clonotype was seen a few times. V is TRBV7-2 and J is TRBJ2-4, with 7 bases that match TRBD1. TRBJ2-7 matches the DNA end more closely, so the J call is doubtful. Germline CDR1 reads SGHTA; CDR2 reads FQGNSA. There are 15 residues in the CDR3. CDR3 DNA: TGTGCCAGCACTCTTAGGGGACAGAGGGCAAGCGAGCAGTACTTC. This encodes CASTLRGQRASEQYF.

The V and J genes are TRBV12-3 or TRBV12-4 and TRBJ2-5; D could derive from TRBD1 or TRBD2 (5 bases each). V was shortened by 6 bases and J by 11 bases, with 22 bases between the two germline ends. The CDR3 is 14 residues long. The CDR3 spells CASSLRAGFNEQYF. The CDR3 bases are TGTGCCAGCAGCCTCAGGGCGGGTTTCAATGAGCAGTACTTC.

The V call is TRBV12-3 or TRBV12-4, the J call TRBJ2-7; either TRBD1 or TRBD2 may supply D (6 bases each). The CDR3 spans 14 residues. Deletions cut 7 bases from V and 1 base from J, with 14 bases between. The CDR3 protein is CASTKGGSSYEQYF. CDR3 nucleotides: TGTGCCAGCACCAAGGGGGGAAGTTCCTACGAGCAGTACTTC.

The rearrangement joins TRBV2 to TRBJ2-1, with D maybe TRBD1 (7 bases). Trimming took off 5 bases at V and 4 bases at J, with 30 bases between the two ends. Germline lookup yields CDR1 SNHLY and CDR2 FYNNEI. This CDR3 has 20 residues. For the CDR3, the DNA is TGTGCCAGCAGTCCCCAGGGGGATGGGAAGCGGGCCGGGCCTTACAATGAGCAGTTCTTC. The encoded protein is CASSPQGDGKRAGPYNEQFF.

Points on this clonotype: The junction departs from the called germline gene at one end, perhaps through a read error. The V gene is TRBV7-9, the J gene TRBJ2-4; the D is unclear. The CDR3 loop spans 12 amino acids. Looked up from germline, CDR1 is SEHNR and CDR2 is FQNEAQ (reference sequence). Here the CDR3 reads CVSSLVKLEQYF. In DNA form, the CDR3 reads TGTGTCAGCAGCTTAGTGAAATTAGAGCAGTACTTC.

This clonotype was recorded many times. The chain is built from TRBV11-2 and TRBJ2-1; 7 positions agree with TRBD1. This CDR3 region has 14 residues. Germline lookup yields CDR1 SGHAT and CDR2 FQNNGV. V lost 5 bases and J lost 4; bases outside the gene matches: 5. The CDR3 DNA reads TGTGCCAGCAGCCCTGTGACAGGGTACAATGAGCAGTTCTTC. Its translation is CASSPVTGYNEQFF.

The chain uses TRBV20-1 and TRBJ2-5; 7 nucleotides agree with TRBD2. There are 14 residues in the CDR3. The V segment lost 5 bases and the J segment 2 bases; nucleotides outside the gene matches: 8. The germline CDR1 and CDR2 sequences are DFQATT and SNEGSKA (reference sequence). CDR3 protein: CSAPPGTTQETQYF. The DNA of the CDR3 is TGCAGTGCTCCCCCCGGGACTACGCAAGAGACCCAGTACTTC.

This clonotype turned up a few times. The V gene is TRBV29-1, the J gene TRBJ2-1; 14 bases agree with TRBD2. Germline values: CDR1 SQVTM, CDR2 ANQGSEA. There are 17 residues in the CDR3. J gave up 0 bases and V 4 bases, and 5 bases lay outside the gene matches. The CDR3 DNA reads TGCAGCGTTGTCGGACTAGCGGGGGGAACCTCCTACAATGAGCAGTTCTTC. It yields the protein CSVVGLAGGTSYNEQFF.

The rearrangement joins TRBV5-6 to TRBJ2-6; no reliable D call. Per germline, CDR1 SGHDT and CDR2 YYEEEE. Between the trimmed V and J ends, which lost 6 bases and 0 bases, there was a span of 10 bases. There are 15 residues in the CDR3. Written as DNA, the CDR3 is TGTGCCAGCACCCGCCCTCTCTCTGGGGCCAACGTCCTGACTTTC. Amino acids: CASTRPLSGANVLTF.

The sample holds a few counts of this clonotype. The chain recombines TRBV20-1 with TRBJ2-1; TRBD2 agrees at 7 bases. This CDR3 contains 15 residues. Looked up from germline, CDR1 is DFQATT and CDR2 is SNEGSKA (reference sequence). With V trimmed by 2 bases and J by 5 bases, 9 bases remained unmatched. The CDR3 DNA reads TGCAGTGCTAGAATACTAGCGACTTGGGACAATGAGCAGTTCTTC. Residues: CSARILATWDNEQFF.

V and J are TRBV7-8 and TRBJ2-6; TRBD1 matches at 8 bases. The CDR3 has 17 residues. Germline V CDR1 and CDR2: SGHVS, FQNEAQ. V shed 4 bases and J 0 bases; nucleotides not matched to a gene: 5. The CDR3 bases are TGTGCCAGCAGCTACCGGGACAGGACCTCTGGGGCCAACGTCCTGACTTTC. Protein product: CASSYRDRTSGANVLTF.

Notes on this clonotype: An end of the junction does not agree with germline; a read error may underlie this. The chain has TRBV13 and TRBJ2-5; D unclear. The J call may be in error: the DNA end matches TRBJ2-7 better. Looked up from germline, CDR1 is PRHDT and CDR2 is FYEKMQ (reference sequence). The CDR3 spans 14 residues. The DNA of the CDR3 is TGTGCCGGCAGCCGTGGATGGGTCGCCTACGAGCAGTACTTC. Encoded protein: CAGSRGWVAYEQYF.

The genes are TRBV29-1 and TRBJ1-1, with D perhaps TRBD1 (6 bases). This CDR3 has 15 residues. Germline lookup yields CDR1 SQVTM and CDR2 ANQGSEA. Deletions cut 7 bases from V and 7 bases from J, with 25 bases between. The CDR3 region is CSATAPRVGAGEAFF. The DNA for the CDR3 is TGCAGCGCTACGGCCCCCCGGGTGGGGGCCGGTGAAGCTTTCTTT.